Listed below are T cell receptor beta chains from one sample, sequenced in a study of CD8 T cells in Susac syndrome. Via MiXCR, TCRdb re-called the immunoSEQ multiplex PCR reads, giving one row per CDR3 protein. Altogether 110,000 or so distinct CDR3 sequences are present, roughly 94% being singletons, with the ten largest covering about 0.098%. The sequencing sample was made of CD4+ T cells from PBMCs. The receptors here all came from a human donor in good health. The CDR3 runs from the conserved cysteine through the conserved F or W. Fields, in order: V gene, clone size, J gene, CDR3 protein. The size field is filled for only some rows; it gives once, few, many or a size class.

TRBV7-2	NA	TRBJ2-5	CASSLLRQETQYF
TRBV3-1	NA	TRBJ2-1	CASSTLGQGAGDAFF
TRBV29-1	NA	TRBJ1-2	CSVGGRGGYGYTF
TRBV6-2/TRBV6-3	NA	TRBJ2-7	CASRETGTAAPYEQYF
TRBV24-1	NA	TRBJ2-5	CATSDPSGGGETQYF
TRBV7-2	NA	TRBJ2-2	CASSRLAVNTGELFF
TRBV12-3/TRBV12-4	NA	TRBJ2-2	CASRWTSGTVGELFF
TRBV30	NA	TRBJ1-1	CAWRNAGSNTEAFF
TRBV3-1	NA	TRBJ2-2	CASSQDYGAAGELFF
TRBV11-1	NA	TRBJ2-1	CASSARTGTDEQFF
TRBV6-2/TRBV6-3	NA	TRBJ2-7	CASSYLAGGREQYF
TRBV23-1	NA	TRBJ2-7	CASSQSGQGNYEQYF
TRBV11-2	NA	TRBJ2-3	CASSSQFSDTQYF
TRBV6-2/TRBV6-3	NA	TRBJ2-3	CASSGVGGSTDTQYF
TRBV28	once	TRBJ1-2	CASRGTNYGYTF
TRBV12-3/TRBV12-4	NA	TRBJ1-5	CASSITRGNQPQHF
TRBV30	NA	TRBJ1-1	CAWSVQGNTEAFF
TRBV12-3/TRBV12-4	NA	TRBJ2-1	CASSLGRRSYNEQFF
TRBV2	NA	TRBJ2-2	CASSGVGATGELFF
TRBV6-5	once	TRBJ2-3	CASSYQPGAGVADTQYF
TRBV30	once	TRBJ1-3	CAWSRESGNTIYF
TRBV4-2	NA	TRBJ2-7	CASSQGTAKSYEQYF
TRBV20-1	NA	TRBJ2-5	CSARVEGASQETQYF
TRBV12-3/TRBV12-4	NA	TRBJ1-2	CASIFRGGGGYTF
TRBV18	few	TRBJ2-5	CASSSGGETQYF
TRBV18	once	TRBJ2-5	CASSPTGQGGWETQYF
TRBV29-1	NA	TRBJ2-3	CSVTGLSTDTQYF
TRBV18	NA	TRBJ1-2	CASSPPVKGRPGGYTF
TRBV15	few	TRBJ2-7	CATSRDKQASSYEQYF
TRBV20-1	NA	TRBJ2-1	CSARSGAGDYNEQFF
TRBV5-1	NA	TRBJ1-1	CASSLVPGQGATEAFF
TRBV12-5	NA	TRBJ2-3	CASGQGTHSTDTQYF
TRBV29-1	NA	TRBJ2-1	CSVERLARNEQFF
TRBV3-1	NA	TRBJ2-1	CASSQVAGSYNEQFF